This TCR beta chain was identified in a study of shared clonotypes between healthy human individuals. Assay used: immunoSEQ multiplex PCR; TCRdb lists only in-frame clones, some missing. Among 1.6 million or so clones listed, over 95% were seen once. The CDR3 covers 13 residues. J gave up 8 bases and V 5 bases, and 6 bases lay outside the gene matches. Germline V lookup: CDR1 SGHNT, CDR2 YENEEA. CD4+ cells were split into CD45RA+ naive and CD45RA-negative memory subsets. This chain uses TRBV11-3 with TRBJ2-4, with 7 bases aligning to TRBD2. The TCR originated in a man aged 25 to 45 in good health. Material for sequencing was naive CD4+ T cells sorted from blood. Subset reported: CD45RA+ positively selected. The CDR3 loop reads CASSRTSQDIQYF. CDR3 sequence (DNA): TGTGCCAGCAGCCGGACTAGTCAGGACATTCAGTACTTC.